Listed below are T cell receptor beta chains from one sample, sequenced in a study of beta chain features in type 1 diabetes. Profiled with immunoSEQ multiplex PCR; TCRdb holds only in-frame clones, not every one. The data contain approximately 200,000 clones, more than 9% of them singletons. Sequencing was carried out using naive CD4+ T cells from blood. Every receptor here comes from a young woman in good health. Each CDR3 is given with its conserved first and last residue. The D gene is left open where the match is weak. A row's size may be missing; if present it is once, few, many or a size class.

TRBJ2-7	TRBD1	few	TRBV5-1	CASSKDGQGRNEQYF	TGCGCCAGCAGCAAAGACGGACAGGGACGAAACGAGCAGTACTTC
TRBJ1-4	NA	NA	TRBV6-6	CASSPGGPPTNEKLFF	TGTGCCAGCAGCCCGGGGGGGCCCCCAACTAATGAAAAACTGTTTTTT
TRBJ2-5	NA	few	TRBV21-1	CASSNPPRGRETQYF	TGTGCCAGCAGCAACCCCCCAAGGGGGAGAGAGACCCAGTACTTC
TRBJ1-1	NA	NA	TRBV6-6	CASSYSRSNADTEAFF	TGTGCCAGCAGTTACTCGAGGAGTAACGCGGACACTGAAGCTTTCTTT
TRBJ2-7	TRBD2	NA	TRBV2	CASSMREGYYEQYF	TGTGCCAGCAGTATGAGGGAGGGTTACTACGAGCAGTACTTC
TRBJ2-1	NA	NA	TRBV14	CASSQDGPGSGSYNEQFF	TGTGCCAGCAGCCAAGATGGGCCAGGGTCTGGGTCCTACAATGAGCAGTTCTTC
TRBJ2-4	TRBD1	NA	TRBV5-1	CASSLNSRTGRNIQYF	TGCGCCAGCAGCTTAAATAGTAGGACAGGGAGGAACATTCAGTACTTC
TRBJ2-1	TRBD2	NA	TRBV5-1	CASSHGTSGRVTNEQFF	TGCGCCAGCAGCCATGGGACTAGCGGGAGGGTAACCAATGAGCAGTTCTTC
TRBJ2-2	TRBD1	NA	TRBV6-1	CASKEDRAPGELFF	TGTGCCAGCAAGGAGGACAGGGCGCCCGGGGAGCTGTTTTTT
TRBJ2-1	NA	few	TRBV14	CASSQQLGGTYNEQFF	TGTGCCAGCAGCCAACAGCTGGGCGGGACCTACAATGAGCAGTTCTTC